This is a list of T cell receptor beta chains from one sample in a study of neurological immune-mediated disorders. One entry per CDR3 protein results from TCRdb running MiXCR on the 5' RACE reads. The sample consists of about 59,000 distinct CDR3 sequences, approximately 3.5% of them appearing once. What was sequenced was PBMCs. These receptors all stem from a woman aged 25 to 39 with multiple sclerosis. Both conserved end residues are part of each CDR3. The D gene is left open where the match is weak. A row's size may be missing; if present it is once, few, many or a size class.

clone_size,v_call,j_call,d_call,cdr3_nt,cdr3_aa
many,TRBV5-1,TRBJ1-2,NA,TGCGCCAGCAGTCTATTGGTCGGCAACTATGGCTACACCTTC,CASSLLVGNYGYTF
many,TRBV5-1,TRBJ1-1,TRBD1,TGCGCCAGCAGCCCCGACAGGGGAGGGTTCAACACTGAAGCTTTCTTT,CASSPDRGGFNTEAFF
many,TRBV6-2/TRBV6-3,TRBJ2-7,NA,TGTGCCAGCAGTTATTCAGGGGAACAGTACTTC,CASSYSGEQYF
many,TRBV3-1,TRBJ2-7,TRBD2,TGTGCCAGCAGCCAAGACAAGGGGGGCGCTAGCGGGGGATACGAGCAGTACTTC,CASSQDKGGASGGYEQYF
many,TRBV5-1,TRBJ2-5,TRBD1,TGCGCCAGCAGCGGGGGACAGGGCGAAGAGACCCAGTACTTC,CASSGGQGEETQYF
many,TRBV6-5,TRBJ1-3,NA,TGTGCCAGCAGTTACTCGAGTATCGGTGACACCATATATTTT,CASSYSSIGDTIYF
NA,TRBV12-3/TRBV12-4,TRBJ1-6,TRBD1,TGTGCCAGCAGTACACAGGGGGACAATTCACCCCTCCACTTT,CASSTQGDNSPLHF
many,TRBV12-3/TRBV12-4,TRBJ1-1,NA,TGTGCCAGCAGTTTAGCAGGGGAAGCTTTCTTT,CASSLAGEAFF
many,TRBV28,TRBJ1-5,NA,TGTGCCAGCAGGCCATACAGGGATCAGCCCCAGAATTTT,CASRPYRDQPQNF
many,TRBV7-7,TRBJ2-6,NA,TGTGCTAGCAGCTTAGCGCGGCCGCCTCTGACCAGATCTGGGGCCAACGTCCTGACTTTC,CASSLARPPLTRSGANVLTF
many,TRBV7-9,TRBJ2-3,NA,TGTGCCAGCAGCCCCATCAGCGGAGAACCGCAGTATTTT,CASSPISGEPQYF
few,TRBV6-5,TRBJ1-5,TRBD1,TGTGCCAGCGGGGGGACAGTCAATCAGCCCCAGAATTTT,CASGGTVNQPQNF
NA,TRBV28,TRBJ1-5,TRBD1,TGTGCCAGCAGTCCACGGACAGGGAGCGGATGGAGTCAGCCCCAGAATTTT,CASSPRTGSGWSQPQNF
many,TRBV5-5,TRBJ1-1,NA,TGTGCCAGCAGCTTGGTGGTCAGGCCATTGAACACTGAAGCTTTCTTT,CASSLVVRPLNTEAFF
many,TRBV12-3/TRBV12-4,TRBJ2-6,NA,TGTGCCAGCGCCTGGGTCTCTGGGGCCAACGTCCTGACTTTC,CASAWVSGANVLTF
many,TRBV5-1,TRBJ2-7,TRBD1,TGCGCCAGCAGCAAACAGGGGCCCCCTTTCTACGAGCAGTACTTC,CASSKQGPPFYEQYF
NA,TRBV20-1,TRBJ2-1,TRBD2,TGCAGTGCTAGTCTAGTAGCGGGCCCCTCCTACAATGAGCAGTTCTTC,CSASLVAGPSYNEQFF
many,TRBV5-6,TRBJ1-1,NA,TGTGCCAGCAGCTTGGGGGGGCAGTTAAAAGCTTTCTTT,CASSLGGQLKAFF
few,TRBV28,TRBJ2-1,NA,TGTGCCAGCAGATCCGGGGGGCCATCGAGATCCTACAATGAGCAGTTCTTC,CASRSGGPSRSYNEQFF
many,TRBV20-1,TRBJ2-7,TRBD1,TGCAGTGCCACTACGGGACAGCACTACGAGCAGTACTTC,CSATTGQHYEQYF
many,TRBV5-1,TRBJ2-1,TRBD1,TGCGCCAGCACTATAGCAGGGGGCTATGAGCAGTTCTTC,CASTIAGGYEQFF
many,TRBV10-3,TRBJ2-5,NA,TGTGCCACTCATCAGGGGGAGGGCCCCCAAGAGACCCAGTACTTC,CATHQGEGPQETQYF
many,TRBV5-1,TRBJ1-5,NA,TGCGCCAGCAGCTTGGGGGGTCTGGATCAGCCCCAGCATTTT,CASSLGGLDQPQHF
NA,TRBV5-5,TRBJ1-5,NA,TGTGCCAGCAGCTTGGCGGTGGGCAATCAGCCCCAGCATTTT,CASSLAVGNQPQHF
many,TRBV5-1,TRBJ1-6,NA,TGCGCCAGCAGCTTCCAGGGACCGAATTCACCCCTCCACTTT,CASSFQGPNSPLHF
few,TRBV12-3/TRBV12-4,TRBJ2-7,TRBD1,TGTGCCAGCAGTCCCGGACAGGGTGCGGGATACGAGCAGTACTTC,CASSPGQGAGYEQYF
many,TRBV4-3,TRBJ2-7,TRBD1,TGCGCCAGCAGCCCCGGGACAGGGGGCGGTTACGAGCAGTACTTC,CASSPGTGGGYEQYF
many,TRBV4-1,TRBJ2-5,TRBD1,TGCGCCAGCAGCCAAGATGGACAGGGGGGAGAGACCCAGTACTTC,CASSQDGQGGETQYF
NA,TRBV28,TRBJ1-5,NA,TGTGCCAGCAGTCAGATACAGGGAAGCAATCAGCCCCAGCATTTT,CASSQIQGSNQPQHF
few,TRBV28,TRBJ1-5,NA,TGTGCCAGCAGTTTGCCAGGGGCGTATCAGCCCCAGAATTTT,CASSLPGAYQPQNF
many,TRBV7-9,TRBJ2-1,NA,TGTGCCAGCAGCCCTACGACTAGGGGCGAGCAGTTCTTC,CASSPTTRGEQFF
many,TRBV6-2/TRBV6-3,TRBJ1-2,NA,TGTGCCAGCAGAAACAGCTTTGGGGGTCATGGCTACACCTTC,CASRNSFGGHGYTF
many,TRBV20-1,TRBJ2-2,TRBD2,TGCAGTGCCGCAGCGGGAGGGCCTAACACCGGGGAGCTGTTTTTT,CSAAAGGPNTGELFF
NA,TRBV7-9,TRBJ1-1,TRBD1,TGTGCCAGCAGCCCGGGGACAGGGAAAATGAACACTGAAGCTTTCTTT,CASSPGTGKMNTEAFF
many,TRBV7-9,TRBJ2-5,NA,TGTGCCAGCAGCTTTTGGGGGTTGCAAGAGACCCAGTACTTC,CASSFWGLQETQYF
many,TRBV29-1,TRBJ2-2,TRBD2,TGCAGCGTCGACCCGGGAGGTCCCGGGGAGCTGTTTTTT,CSVDPGGPGELFF
many,TRBV7-6,TRBJ1-3,NA,TGTGCCAGCAGCCGTTCATACGACTCGGTTGCCATATATTTT,CASSRSYDSVAIYF
few,TRBV6-2/TRBV6-3,TRBJ2-7,NA,TGTGCCAGCAGTAATCCCTCCGGGGGCGTCTACGAGCAGTACTTC,CASSNPSGGVYEQYF
many,TRBV9,TRBJ1-3,NA,TGTGCCAGCAGCGTAGAGTCGCGCGCTTCTGGAAACACCATATATTTT,CASSVESRASGNTIYF
few,TRBV20-1,TRBJ2-5,TRBD2,TGCAGTGCTAGAGATACAGGACTAGCGAGAATCCAAGAGACCCAGTACTTC,CSARDTGLARIQETQYF
many,TRBV29-1,TRBJ2-6,NA,TGCAGCGTTGAACCTGGGGCCAACGTCCTGACTTTC,CSVEPGANVLTF
many,TRBV4-3,TRBJ2-5,TRBD2,TGCGCCAGCAGCCAAGAAGCGGGAGGGCATGAGACCCAGTACTTC,CASSQEAGGHETQYF
many,TRBV28,TRBJ2-2,TRBD2,TGTGCCAGCAGGGGACTAGCGTTAATAGGGGAGCTGTTTTTT,CASRGLALIGELFF
many,TRBV5-5,TRBJ2-3,NA,TGTGCCAGCAGCTACCCGGGACTTCCGGGGGCAGATACGCAGTATTTT,CASSYPGLPGADTQYF
many,TRBV7-9,TRBJ2-7,NA,TGTGCCGGTGACTTGAGCTCCTACGAGCAGTACTTC,CAGDLSSYEQYF
NA,TRBV27,TRBJ2-7,TRBD1,TGTGCCAGCAGTTTAAGTTATTGGGGACAGGGTCACGAAACCTACGAGCAGTACTTC,CASSLSYWGQGHETYEQYF
many,TRBV6-5,TRBJ1-2,NA,TGTGCCAGCAGGGCGCGAGGGGGCTATGGCTACACCTTC,CASRARGGYGYTF
many,TRBV6-5,TRBJ2-1,TRBD1,TGTGCCAGCAGTTACATCGGGACAGCGAACAATGAGCAGTTCTTC,CASSYIGTANNEQFF
many,TRBV9,TRBJ2-2,NA,TGTGCCAGCAGCGGGGGCGGCGCGGCCGGGGAGCTGTTTTTT,CASSGGGAAGELFF
many,TRBV13,TRBJ2-7,TRBD1,TGTGCCAGCAGCTCTCCCGGACAGGCTCGCTCCTACGAGCAGTACTTC,CASSSPGQARSYEQYF
many,TRBV29-1,TRBJ2-5,NA,TGCAGCGTTGCTCACGAGAAAGAGACCCAGTACTTC,CSVAHEKETQYF
many,TRBV7-8,TRBJ2-6,NA,TGTGCCAGCAGCTTGTTCGTCCTCTCTGGGGCCAACGTCCTGACTTTC,CASSLFVLSGANVLTF